This TCR beta chain was found in a study of blood T cell repertoires in COVID-19. Study context: Researchers got acute and convalescent COVID-19 samples from the United States, Italy and Spain.

Trimming pared 4 bases from V and 2 bases from J, leaving 8 bases between. CDR1 is MDHEN and CDR2 is SYDVKM in the germline V gene. The CDR3 covers 13 residues. Some clones are missing from TCRdb's copy, which holds only in-frame ones; the method was immunoSEQ multiplex PCR. The sample has approximately 290,000 clones, roughly 88% seen once. Across about two dozen US areas, participants ranged in age from roughly 18 to 95 years. The genes are TRBV28 and TRBJ1-1; no clear D. Sequencing used PBMCs or T cells enriched from blood (not recorded which). This TCR came from a woman aged 25 to 45 who had recovered from COVID-19. CDR3 region: CASSSTANTEAFF. The CDR3 DNA is TGTGCCAGCAGTTCAACAGCAAACACTGAAGCTTTCTTT.